The sequence of this TCR beta chain was determined in a study of T cell repertoires in cytomegalovirus infection. This clonotype was seen a few times. TCRdb re-called the reads with MiXCR, one entry per CDR3 protein. The data contain around 490,000 distinct CDR3 sequences, around a quarter of them seen just once; the ten biggest clones take up around 13%. Germline CDR1 and CDR2: SGHKS and YYEKEE (reference sequence). CDR3 size: 14 residues. With 2 bases removed from V and 7 bases from J, the gap between germline ends came to 16 bases. The J gene is TRBJ2-7, the V gene TRBV5-5, with D possibly being TRBD2 (6 bases). Sequencing was performed on PBMCs. The clonotype comes from a human donor in good health (CMV status not recorded). Some clones in this sample may be carry-over from other donors' samples. CDR3 loop: CASSFSPRREEQYV. The CDR3 bases are TGTGCCAGCAGCTTTTCCCCCCGACGGGAGGAGCAGTACGTC.